This T cell receptor (beta chain) was recovered during a study of OX40 agonist ivuxolimab in advanced cancers. The overall study: Patients were dosed with the agonistic anti-OX40 (CD134) antibody ivuxolimab.

Sequencing was performed with immunoSEQ multiplex PCR; in TCRdb, only in-frame clones are kept and a portion is missing. Altogether under 8,500 clones are present, about 76% being singletons, with the ten largest covering roughly 30%. Germline lookup yields CDR1 SGHRS and CDR2 YFSETQ. This CDR3 is 14 amino acids long. V lost 4 bases and J lost 4, with 14 bases in between. The source is an adult with an advanced solid tumor such as melanoma, head and neck, liver or kidney cancer. V is TRBV5-1 and J is TRBJ1-1; a possible D gene is TRBD1 (5 bases). Specimen: CD4+ or CD8+ T cells sorted from blood, collected in a trial of the OX40 agonist ivuxolimab. As DNA, the CDR3 is TGCGCCAGCAGCCCTTTCGGGGGACGCACTGAAGCTTTCTTT. Amino acids: CASSPFGGRTEAFF.